The 11 T cell receptor beta chains listed next were all sequenced from one sample in a study of T cell repertoires in ileal Crohn's disease. Time point meaning: neoterminal ileum biopsy at postoperative endoscopy, about 6 months after surgery. Using immunoSEQ multiplex PCR, the repertoire was profiled, and TCRdb retains in-frame clones only, with some absent. The sample lists some 60,000 clones, 85% to 90% occurring once. The source material was ileal tissue. Every receptor here comes from an adult with Crohn's disease.

V is TRBV5-1 and J is TRBJ1-4, with 8 bases fitting TRBD1. Germline CDR1 is SGHRS and CDR2 is YFSETQ. The J segment lost 4 bases and the V segment lost 2 bases, leaving 4 bases of the junction unmatched. The CDR3 totals 15 residues. DNA of the CDR3: TGCGCCAGCAGCTTACAGGGGGAACTTAATGAAAAACTGTTTTTT. It encodes CASSLQGELNEKLFF.

The V call is TRBV5-8, the J call TRBJ2-7; 8 nucleotides agree with TRBD1. The CDR3 spans 16 residues. Trimming cost V 4 bases and J 5 bases; bases outside gene matches: 14. From germline, CDR1 is SGHTS and CDR2 YDEGEE. This chain's CDR3 is CASSRPPGGPRNEQYF. DNA for the CDR3: TGTGCCAGCAGCCGCCCCCCAGGGGGCCCTCGTAACGAGCAGTACTTC.

The chain couples TRBV4-1 to TRBJ1-1; D possibly corresponds to TRBD1 (6 bases). Per germline, CDR1 MGHRA and CDR2 YSYEKL. V was trimmed by 4 bases and J by 1 base, leaving 10 bases between them. CDR3 length equals 14 residues. CDR3 nucleotides: TGCGCCAGCAGCCGAGAACAGGGGAACACTGAAGCTTTCTTT. This encodes CASSREQGNTEAFF.

The genes are TRBV11-3 and TRBJ2-5, with 12 bases that match TRBD2. Germline V CDR1 and CDR2: SGHNT, YENEEA. This CDR3 is 15 amino acids long. V gave up 2 bases and J gave up 4 bases; unmatched junction bases: 2. The CDR3 here is CASSLRGLAGETQYF. The CDR3 nucleotides are TGTGCCAGCAGCTTAAGGGGACTAGCGGGAGAGACCCAGTACTTC.

This rearrangement joins TRBV28 to TRBJ1-1; D not resolved. Germline lookup yields CDR1 MDHEN and CDR2 SYDVKM. The ends were cut back, 3 bases at V and 0 bases at J, with 5 bases in the middle. The CDR3 length is 13 residues. The CDR3 sequence: CASSFTVNTEAFF. CDR3 DNA: TGTGCCAGCAGTTTCACAGTGAACACTGAAGCTTTCTTT. The full variable domain, its missing parts supplied by reference TRBV28 and TRBJ1-1, is DVKVTQSSRYLVKRTGEKVFLECVQDMDHENMFWYRQDPGLGLRLIYFSYDVKMKEKGDIPEGYSVSREKKERFSLILESASTNQTSMYLCASSFTVNTEAFFGQGTRLTVV.

The chain has TRBV6-1 and TRBJ1-2; 8 positions agree with TRBD1. With 9 bases clipped from V and 7 bases from J, the junction kept 10 bases outside the gene matches. CDR3 size: 13 residues. Germline CDR1 is MNHNS and CDR2 is SASEGT. CDR3 DNA sequence: TGTGCCAGTGTCGCGGACAGGGTTCTTGGCTACACCTTC. It translates to CASVADRVLGYTF.

This chain joins TRBV2 and TRBJ1-6; D remains unclear. Germline V lookup: CDR1 SNHLY, CDR2 FYNNEI. Trimming left V 9 bases short and J 8 bases short, with 11 bases between. The CDR3 loop spans 12 amino acids. CDR3 bases: TGTGCCAGGAGAAGGAGGGATTCACCCCTCCACTTT. Encoded protein: CARRRRDSPLHF.

The CDR3 reads CASSTQLAGGPNEQFF. The CDR3 bases are TGTGCCAGCAGCACCCAGCTGGCGGGAGGGCCTAACGAGCAGTTCTTC. The chain combines TRBV7-2 with TRBJ2-1; TRBD2 matches at 9 bases. Germline CDR1 SGHTA, CDR2 FQGNSA. V lost 5 bases to trimming and J lost 10 bases; unmatched junction nucleotides: 15. This CDR3 contains 16 residues.

There are a few counts of this clone. This chain links TRBV7-9 with TRBJ2-2; D remains unclear. This CDR3 is 15 amino acids long. The germline V gene has CDR1 SEHNR and CDR2 FQNEAQ (reference sequence). Trimming stripped 1 base from V and 0 bases from J, with 6 bases between. The CDR3, as DNA: TGTGCCAGCAGCTTAGACCGGGCGAACACCGGGGAGCTGTTTTTT. Translation gives CASSLDRANTGELFF.

The CDR3 sequence is CASNYLGYGYTF. CDR3 bases: TGTGCCAGCAACTACCTCGGCTATGGCTACACCTTC. V and J are TRBV19 and TRBJ1-2, with D unresolved. V lost 9 bases and J 4 bases, leaving 12 bases between the germline ends. The germline V gene encodes CDR1 LNHDA and CDR2 SQIVND (reference sequence). The CDR3 loop spans 12 amino acids.

The chain employs TRBV2 and TRBJ2-2, with 7 bases that match TRBD1. The CDR3 sequence is 16 residues long. V shed 6 bases, J shed 6 bases, and the junction held 13 bases outside the gene matches. Per the germline V gene, CDR1 is SNHLY and CDR2 is FYNNEI. CDR3 region: CASRVTGTAFSGELFF. The CDR3 DNA follows: TGTGCCAGCAGGGTTACCGGGACAGCCTTTTCCGGGGAGCTGTTTTTT.